Below, 2 T cell receptor beta chains from the same sample are listed, as sequenced in a study of blood T cell repertoires in COVID-19. Produced via immunoSEQ multiplex PCR; TCRdb's table is partial and in-frame only. Of some 250,000 clones listed, approximately 90% were seen once; the top ten hold 1.2%. Input material: PBMCs or T cells enriched from blood (not recorded which). The receptors shown here come from a human donor in a cohort exposed to, infected with or recovered from COVID-19 (not recorded which). The donor label of this sample is uncertain.

J is TRBJ2-2 and V is TRBV7-8; D gene ambiguous. The V end was cut by 5 bases, the J end by 5 bases, with 9 bases between. CDR3 length: 13 residues. CDR1 is SGHVS, CDR2 FQNEAQ, per germline. CDR3 DNA: TGTGCCAGCAGCCCGGTCTTAACCGGGGAGCTGTTTTTT. Its translation is CASSPVLTGELFF.

The chain employs TRBV30 and TRBJ1-2, with TRBD1 matching 7 bases. CDR1 is GTSNPN, CDR2 SVGIG, per germline (reference sequence). The CDR3 sequence is 12 residues long. Trimming removed 4 bases from V and 8 bases from J; junction bases left unmatched: 7. The CDR3 loop is CAWNRQGVGYTF. In DNA form, the CDR3 reads TGTGCCTGGAACAGGCAGGGGGTAGGCTACACCTTC.